The 15 T cell receptor beta chains reported below all come from one sample, sequenced in a study of T cell repertoires in cytomegalovirus infection. TCRdb re-analysed the reads in MiXCR, keeping a single row per CDR3 protein. The sample consists of some 940,000 distinct CDR3 sequences, around 31% of them appearing once. No antigen has been identified for these receptors. The sample here was cultured CD8+ T cells from PBMCs, taken from culture after CMV antigen stimulation. The source of these receptors is a human donor in good health (CMV status not recorded). Some clones in this sample may be carry-over from other donors' samples.

CDR3 nucleotide sequence: TGTGCCAGCAGCTTAAGAGTGGGGCGCGGCGTGAACACTGAAGCTTTCTTT. Its protein product is CASSLRVGRGVNTEAFF. The V and J genes are TRBV7-2 and TRBJ1-1, with D possibly TRBD1 on 5 matching bases. The germline V gene encodes CDR1 SGHTA and CDR2 FQGNSA. V gave up 2 bases and J gave up 0 bases, with 16 bases separating them. The CDR3 totals 17 residues.

This chain connects TRBV7-9 to TRBJ2-3; D not certain. CDR1 and CDR2 (germline): SEHNR, FQNEAQ (reference sequence). Between the trimmed V and J ends, which lost 5 bases and 4 bases, there was a span of 7 bases. The CDR3 has 12 residues. CDR3 protein: CASSTGPDTQYF. DNA for the CDR3: TGTGCCAGCAGCACCGGCCCAGATACGCAGTATTTT.

There are many counts of this clonotype. The chain joins TRBV7-2 to TRBJ2-7; D is possibly TRBD2 (6 bases). V was trimmed by 5 bases and J by 2 bases, leaving 16 bases between them. CDR1 SGHTA and CDR2 FQGNSA come from the germline V gene. This CDR3 spans 15 amino acids. CDR3 coding DNA: TGTGCCAGCAGCCGACTGGGAGGAATTCCCTACGAGCAGTACGTC. This codes for CASSRLGGIPYEQYV.

The chain recombines TRBV15 with TRBJ1-2; D ambiguous. The CDR3 totals 13 residues. The V gene lost 3 bases and the J gene lost 1 base, with 6 bases spanning the gap. Per germline, CDR1 LNHNV and CDR2 YYDKDF (reference sequence). CDR3 sequence reads: CATSSTSNYGYTF. CDR3 nucleotide sequence: TGTGCCACCAGCAGTACAAGTAACTATGGCTACACCTTC.

The table lists this clonotype with a count of one. A much bigger clone sits one base away, suggesting this may be a read error. The gene calls are TRBV7-6 and TRBJ2-7; TRBD2 aligns across 10 bases. CDR3 length equals 15 residues. Germline V CDR1 and CDR2: SGHVS, FNYEAQ. The CDR3 reads CASSDLAGGSYEQCF. DNA of the CDR3: TGTGCCAGCAGCGACTTAGCGGGGGGCTCCTACGAGCAGTGCTTC.

The genes are TRBV4-1 and TRBJ2-7, with TRBD1 as a possible D gene (6 bases). The germline gives CDR1 MGHRA, CDR2 YSYEKL. The length of the CDR3 is 13 residues. Deletions cut 1 base from V and 3 bases from J, with 7 bases between. CDR3 amino acids: CASSQGQDYEQYF. In DNA, the CDR3 is TGCGCCAGCAGCCAAGGACAGGACTACGAGCAGTACTTC.

The chain combines TRBV5-5 with TRBJ2-1; a weak D match, TRBD2 (5 bases). Trimming cost V 1 base and J 10 bases, with 9 bases left between them. The CDR3 loop spans 12 amino acids. Germline-derived CDR1 and CDR2 are SGHKS and YYEKEE (reference sequence). The CDR3 protein is CASSLYGEEQFF. DNA for the CDR3: TGTGCCAGCAGCTTGTATGGGGAGGAGCAGTTCTTC.

This clonotype was seen at least ten times. The V gene is TRBV7-9, the J gene TRBJ2-7; D unresolved. The CDR3 contains 11 residues. Germline V gene sequence: CDR1 SEHNR, CDR2 FQNEAQ (reference sequence). V lost 7 bases and J lost 6, with 10 bases in between. Here the CDR3 DNA reads TGTGCCAGCACTCTAGGCGGCGAGCAGTACTTC. It is translated as CASTLGGEQYF.

This clonotype was found many times. The chain joins TRBV7-2 to TRBJ1-1; D is possibly TRBD1 (5 bases). Germline V gives CDR1 SGHTA, CDR2 FQGNSA. V shed 1 base and J shed 0 bases, with 9 bases lying between them. The CDR3 runs to 15 residues. CDR3 coding DNA: TGTGCCAGCAGCTTAGAGGGGACGGTGAACACTGAAGCTTTCTTT. It codes for CASSLEGTVNTEAFF.

This chain links TRBV14 with TRBJ2-7; D may be TRBD1 or TRBD2 (5 bases each). V was shortened by 2 bases and J by 3 bases, with 17 bases between the two germline ends. Germline values: CDR1 SGHDN, CDR2 FVKESK. The CDR3 totals 16 residues. In DNA, the CDR3 is TGTGCCAGCAGCCAATCCCGGGGACCGACCTTCTACGAGCAGTACTTC. Protein sequence: CASSQSRGPTFYEQYF.

The DNA of the CDR3 is TGTGCCATCAGCGACGGAGACTTCAACACTGAAGCTTTCTTT. Its translation is CAISDGDFNTEAFF. The chain has TRBV10-3 and TRBJ1-1; D unclear. This CDR3 has 14 residues. V lost 6 bases and J lost 2, with 13 bases in between. CDR1 and CDR2 (germline): ENHRY, SYGVKD.

As for this clonotype: A read error may account for a junction end that differs from germline. The rearrangement uses TRBV29-1 and TRBJ2-2; the match to TRBD1 covers 9 bases. The CDR3 runs 15 residues. Germline loops: CDR1 SQVTM, CDR2 ANQGSEA. The CDR3 protein is CSVPGTGIYAGEMFF. CDR3 sequence (DNA): TGCAGCGTACCCGGGACAGGGATTTACGCCGGGGAGATGTTTTTT.

The chain uses TRBV7-8 and TRBJ2-4; D gene unclear. This CDR3 spans 15 amino acids. Germline V gives CDR1 SGHVS, CDR2 FQNEAQ. With 2 bases removed from V and 1 base from J, the gap between germline ends came to 9 bases. The CDR3, as DNA: TGTGCCAGCAGCTTAATGGGGTGGGCCAAAAACATTCAGTACTTC. It translates to CASSLMGWAKNIQYF.

The chain has TRBV19 and TRBJ2-2, with 7 bases that match TRBD2. CDR1 is LNHDA and CDR2 is SQIVND in the germline V gene (reference sequence). The trim removed 1 base at V and 2 bases at J, leaving 4 bases unmatched. The CDR3 covers 16 residues. This CDR3 is CASSIVGGSNTGELFF. The CDR3 DNA sequence: TGTGCCAGTAGTATAGTGGGAGGGTCAAACACCGGGGAGCTGTTTTTT.

The table lists this clonotype with many counts. The genes are TRBV7-2 and TRBJ1-1; D is undetermined. From germline, CDR1 is SGHTA and CDR2 FQGNSA. The CDR3 has 14 amino acids. With 2 bases removed from V and 1 base from J, the gap between germline ends came to 8 bases. The CDR3 region is CASSLFQANTEAFF. CDR3 DNA sequence: TGTGCCAGCAGCTTATTCCAAGCGAACACTGAAGCTTTCTTT. The full variable domain, its missing parts supplied by reference TRBV7-2 and TRBJ1-1, is GAGVSQSPSNKVTEKGKDVELRCDPISGHTALYWYRQSLGQGLEFLIYFQGNSAPDKSGLPSDRFSAERTGGSVSTLTIQRTQQEDSAVYLCASSLFQANTEAFFGQGTRLTVV.